Listed below are T cell receptor beta chains from one sample, sequenced in a study of cytomegalovirus exposure and HLA in healthy donors. Using immunoSEQ multiplex PCR, the repertoire was profiled, and TCRdb retains in-frame clones only, with some absent. There are 100,000 to 120,000 clones in the sample; around 74% occur only once, and roughly 1.3% lies in the top ten. The sequenced sample was PBMCs. These receptors came from a man aged 35-49 years in good health and CMV-seronegative. CDR3s include the opening cysteine and the closing phenylalanine or tryptophan. Each record gives: D gene, clone size, J gene, V gene, CDR3 protein, CDR3 DNA. D genes are given only for firm matches. Clone size is shown for a subset of rows, as once, few, many or a class of expanded clone.

.,.,TRBJ2-3,TRBV19,CASSWRGAEDTQYF,TGTGCCAGTAGTTGGAGGGGCGCAGAAGATACGCAGTATTTT
TRBD2,.,TRBJ2-7,TRBV4-3,CASSPSGSGAYEQYF,TGCGCCAGCAGCCCCTCGGGGAGCGGGGCTTACGAGCAGTACTTC
.,.,TRBJ1-1,TRBV6-1,CASSEAGRMTEAFF,TGTGCCAGCAGTGAGGCAGGGCGAATGACTGAAGCTTTCTTT
.,.,TRBJ2-1,TRBV5-1,CASSLALRRQFF,TGCGCCAGCAGCTTGGCTCTACGCCGGCAGTTCTTC
.,.,TRBJ2-1,TRBV4-1,CASSQDASSINEQFF,TGCGCCAGCAGCCAAGACGCAAGTAGCATCAATGAGCAGTTCTTC
TRBD2,.,TRBJ2-7,TRBV4-1,CASSQVGGGPSYEQYF,TGCGCCAGCAGCCAAGTTGGGGGAGGGCCCTCCTACGAGCAGTACTTC
TRBD2,once,TRBJ2-3,TRBV10-3,CAISERLAGATDTQYF,TGTGCCATCAGTGAGCGGCTAGCGGGAGCCACAGATACGCAGTATTTT
TRBD1,.,TRBJ1-1,TRBV19,CASSIGQGGTEAFF,TGTGCCAGTAGTATCGGACAGGGGGGCACTGAAGCTTTCTTT
.,.,TRBJ2-7,TRBV11-2,CASSLVMRHYEQYF,TGTGCCAGCAGCTTAGTGATGCGACACTACGAGCAGTACTTC
TRBD1,.,TRBJ1-3,TRBV6-5,CASSNPTGTGNTIYF,TGTGCCAGCAGTAATCCGACAGGGACTGGAAACACCATATATTTT
.,.,TRBJ2-3,TRBV5-6,CASSLQGADTQYF,TGTGCCAGCAGCTTGCAAGGGGCAGATACGCAGTATTTT
TRBD2,.,TRBJ2-5,TRBV4-1,CASSQDAREQYF,TGCGCCAGCAGCCAAGACGCGCGGGAGCAGTACTTC
.,.,TRBJ1-2,TRBV9,CASSVDPVFNYGYTF,TGTGCCAGCAGCGTAGATCCAGTCTTTAACTATGGCTACACCTTC
.,.,TRBJ1-2,TRBV19,CASSIDRYGYTF,TGTGCCAGTAGTATCGACAGATATGGCTACACCTTC
.,.,TRBJ2-7,TRBV19,CASSIGPGTPYEQYF,TGTGCCAGTAGTATAGGTCCCGGGACACCCTACGAGCAGTACTTC
TRBD2,once,TRBJ2-5,TRBV19,CASSLLPGLAGVRGETQYF,TGTGCCAGTAGTCTCCTCCCGGGACTAGCGGGTGTGAGAGGAGAGACCCAGTACTTC
TRBD1,few,TRBJ1-5,TRBV2,CASQGGGTENQPQHF,TGTGCCAGTCAAGGGGGCGGGACAGAGAATCAGCCCCAGCATTTT
.,.,TRBJ2-7,TRBV5-1,CASSWGDYEQYF,TGCGCCAGCAGCTGGGGGGACTACGAGCAGTACTTC
.,.,TRBJ1-1,TRBV23-1,CASSPFPPGNTEAFF,TGCGCCAGCAGTCCCTTCCCACCGGGGAACACTGAAGCTTTCTTT
.,.,TRBJ1-5,TRBV9,CASSLGGGNQPQHF,TGTGCCAGCAGCTTGGGGGGGGGCAATCAGCCCCAGCATTTT
.,.,TRBJ2-1,TRBV2,CASSESGLAPAEQFF,TGTGCCAGCAGTGAGTCCGGTCTAGCGCCCGCTGAGCAGTTCTTC
.,.,TRBJ2-7,TRBV5-1,CASSPGTLAYYEQYF,TGCGCCAGCAGCCCGGGGACATTAGCTTACTACGAGCAGTACTTC